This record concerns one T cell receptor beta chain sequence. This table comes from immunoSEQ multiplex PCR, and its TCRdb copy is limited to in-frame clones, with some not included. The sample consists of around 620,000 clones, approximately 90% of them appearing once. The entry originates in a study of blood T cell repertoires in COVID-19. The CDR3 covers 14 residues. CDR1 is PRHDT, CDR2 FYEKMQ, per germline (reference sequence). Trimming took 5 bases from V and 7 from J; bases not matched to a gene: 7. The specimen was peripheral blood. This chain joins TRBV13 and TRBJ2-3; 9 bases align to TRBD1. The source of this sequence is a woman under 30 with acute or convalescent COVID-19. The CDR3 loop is CASSTDRGENTQYF. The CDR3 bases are TGTGCCAGCAGCACGGACAGGGGTGAGAATACGCAGTATTTT.